One sample yielded the 28 T cell receptor beta chains listed below, sequenced in a study of shared clonotypes between healthy human individuals. Here immunoSEQ multiplex PCR was the method, and the copy in TCRdb shows in-frame clones only, minus some. The repertoire consists of nearly 1,000,000 clones, with roughly 72% occurring once and the leading ten covering approximately 1.5%. Source material: memory CD4+ T cells sorted from blood. Subset: CD45RA-negative fraction. The receptors originated from a man aged 18 to 35 in good health.

In nucleotides, the CDR3 is TGTGCCAGCAGTAGGGGACGTGGGGGACAAGCTTTCTTT. This translates into CASSRGRGGQAFF. The V call is TRBV28, the J call TRBJ1-1; D might be TRBD1 (5 bases). Germline CDR1 and CDR2: MDHEN and SYDVKM. CDR3 length: 13 amino acids. V lost 5 bases to trimming and J lost 9 bases, with 16 bases between them.

The chain carries TRBV10-3 and TRBJ2-3, with D tentatively TRBD1 (5 bases). Germline lookup yields CDR1 ENHRY and CDR2 SYGVKD. The V gene lost 4 bases and the J gene lost 6 bases, with 8 bases spanning the gap. This CDR3 region has 12 residues. CDR3 sequence: CAISGGPDTQYF. The CDR3 nucleotides are TGTGCCATCAGTGGGGGCCCCGATACGCAGTATTTT.

This clone was seen only once. V gene TRBV5-1 combines with J gene TRBJ2-6, with D unresolved. Trimming shortened V by 2 bases and J by 2 bases, and 11 bases separated the two germline ends. The CDR3 runs to 16 residues. From germline, CDR1 is SGHRS and CDR2 YFSETQ. CDR3 nucleotide sequence: TGCGCCAGCAGCTTAGCAGGCTTTACTGGGGCCAACGTCCTGACTTTC. Protein sequence: CASSLAGFTGANVLTF.

This chain uses TRBV9 with TRBJ2-1; D possibly corresponds to TRBD2 (6 bases). The CDR3 has 17 amino acids. Germline-derived CDR1 and CDR2 are SGDLS and YYNGEE. The V end was cut by 0 bases, the J end by 1 base, with 14 bases between. The CDR3 DNA follows: TGTGCCAGCAGCGTAGCGGGAGCCCCTCGGTCCTACAATGAGCAGTTCTTC. Translation gives CASSVAGAPRSYNEQFF.

The J gene is TRBJ2-7, the V gene TRBV19; the D gene is possibly TRBD2 (5 bases). The CDR3 is 14 residues long. V was pared by 4 bases and J by 1 base, with 11 bases between. The germline V gene has CDR1 LNHDA and CDR2 SQIVND (reference sequence). CDR3 nucleotides: TGTGCCAGTAGTAGGGGAGAGGGATCCTACGAGCAGTACTTC. Its protein is CASSRGEGSYEQYF.

The V and J genes are TRBV28 and TRBJ2-2; TRBD1 matches at 9 bases. The V and J ends lost 6 bases and 6 bases, in that order; junction bases with no gene match: 2. Germline CDR1 MDHEN, CDR2 SYDVKM. The CDR3 runs to 13 residues. The CDR3 protein is CASRQGAPGELFF. CDR3 bases: TGTGCCAGCAGACAGGGGGCCCCCGGGGAGCTGTTTTTT.

This chain connects TRBV29-1 to TRBJ2-3; no clear D. The CDR3 consists of 13 residues. The germline V gene encodes CDR1 SQVTM and CDR2 ANQGSEA. V gave up 2 bases and J gave up 2 bases, with 8 bases separating them. The DNA for the CDR3 is TGCAGCGTTGAACCCCGATCCACAGATACGCAGTATTTT. Its protein product is CSVEPRSTDTQYF.

V usage is TRBV18 and J usage is TRBJ2-1; D not resolved. The ends were cut back, 4 bases at V and 0 bases at J, with 16 bases in the middle. This CDR3 comprises 17 residues. CDR1 is KGHSH, CDR2 LQKENI, per germline. CDR3 DNA sequence: TGTGCCAGCTCACAATCTGATCCTCTCCTCTCCTACAATGAGCAGTTCTTC. This translates into CASSQSDPLLSYNEQFF.

Concerning this clone: Other DNA sequences in the same sample also yield this CDR3. V usage is TRBV18 and J usage is TRBJ1-1; D is perhaps TRBD1 (6 bases). V dropped 3 bases and J dropped 0 bases, with 11 bases sitting between them. The CDR3 consists of 15 residues. Germline assignment: CDR1 KGHSH and CDR2 LQKENI. CDR3 nucleotides: TGTGCCAGCTCACCGACGACAGGACTGAACACTGAAGCTTTCTTT. Translation gives CASSPTTGLNTEAFF.

The chain carries TRBV13 and TRBJ2-7; D is unclear. The CDR3 contains 17 residues. V was cut by 5 bases and J by 2 bases, with 22 bases left in between. Germline loops: CDR1 PRHDT, CDR2 FYEKMQ (reference sequence). The CDR3 reads CASSPGSYEGPAYEQYF. In nucleotides, the CDR3 is TGTGCCAGCAGCCCAGGCTCCTATGAAGGACCCGCCTACGAGCAGTACTTC.

The chain couples TRBV30 to TRBJ2-7; no definite D call. Germline CDR1 and CDR2: GTSNPN and SVGIG (reference sequence). The CDR3 is 12 residues long. V was clipped by 3 bases and J by 9 bases, with 15 bases between them. This CDR3 reads CAWSLSGPGQYF. The CDR3 nucleotides are TGTGCCTGGAGCCTCAGTGGGCCGGGGCAGTACTTC.

V gene TRBV12-5 combines with J gene TRBJ1-3, with unresolved D. Trimming shortened V by 0 bases and J by 0 bases, and 9 bases separated the two germline ends. This CDR3 has 16 amino acids. CDR1 and CDR2 (germline): LGHNT, FRNRAP. The CDR3 bases are TGTGCTAGTGGTTTGGTCGTACGTGACTCTGGAAACACCATATATTTT. It codes for CASGLVVRDSGNTIYF. The full variable domain, its missing parts supplied by reference TRBV12-5 and TRBJ1-3, is DARVTQTPRHKVTEMGQEVTMRCQPILGHNTVFWYRQTMMQGLELLAYFRNRAPLDDSGMPKDRFSAEMPDATLATLKIQPSEPRDSAVYFCASGLVVRDSGNTIYFGEGSWLTVV.

Note on this clone: The germline gene is not matched at one end of the junction; a read error may be the cause. This chain uses TRBV7-7 with TRBJ2-5; D is perhaps TRBD1 (7 bases). Germline values: CDR1 SSHAT, CDR2 FNYEAQ (reference sequence). The CDR3 consists of 14 residues. The CDR3 DNA reads TGTGCTAGCAGCCCCCAGGGGGGACGAGAGACCCAGTACTTC. It translates to CASSPQGGRETQYF.

The gene calls are TRBV9 and TRBJ2-7, with 12 bases lining up with TRBD2. In germline, CDR1 is SGDLS, CDR2 YYNGEE. CDR3 length: 17 amino acids. With V trimmed by 3 bases and J by 4 bases, 11 bases remained unmatched. CDR3 protein: CASSEGLAGSLSYEQYF. DNA of the CDR3: TGTGCCAGCAGCGAGGGACTAGCGGGTTCCTTATCGTACGAGCAGTACTTC.

This chain links TRBV6-6 with TRBJ1-2; possible D gene TRBD1, 5 bases. CDR3 length equals 16 residues. Trimming stripped 2 bases from V and 0 bases from J, with 13 bases between. From germline, CDR1 is MNHNY and CDR2 SVGAGI (reference sequence). The CDR3 nucleotides read TGTGCCAGCAGTTACAGACCACAGGCGTCTAACTATGGCTACACCTTC. Its translation is CASSYRPQASNYGYTF.

This chain links TRBV5-4 with TRBJ1-5, with 8 bases lining up with TRBD1. CDR1 is SGHNT and CDR2 is YYREEE in the germline V gene (reference sequence). Germline trimming cut 4 bases from V and 10 bases from J; bases unmatched to any gene: 4. The CDR3 runs 12 residues. CDR3 residues: CASSIGQGPQHF. CDR3 in DNA: TGTGCCAGCAGCATCGGACAGGGACCCCAGCATTTT.

The chain joins TRBV2 to TRBJ1-2; perhaps TRBD1 as D (5 bases). The CDR3 runs 12 residues. The ends were cut back, 7 bases at V and 4 bases at J, with 10 bases in the middle. Per the germline V gene, CDR1 is SNHLY and CDR2 is FYNNEI. The CDR3 DNA reads as TGTGCCAGCACCAGACAGCCCTATGGCTACACCTTC. Translating gives CASTRQPYGYTF.

The chain recombines TRBV14 with TRBJ2-1; weak D call: TRBD1 (6 bases). This CDR3 is 11 amino acids long. The V gene's germline CDR1 is SGHDN and CDR2 FVKESK. With 1 base removed from V and 12 bases from J, the gap between germline ends came to 7 bases. CDR3: CASSQAGAQFF. The CDR3 DNA follows: TGTGCCAGCAGCCAAGCAGGGGCGCAGTTCTTC. Variable domain in full (rest from reference TRBV14 and TRBJ2-1): EAGVTQFPSHSVIEKGQTVTLRCDPISGHDNLYWYRRVMGKEIKFLLHFVKESKQDESGMPNNRFLAERTGGTYSTLKVQPAELEDSGVYFCASSQAGAQFFGPGTRLTVL.

This sequence joins TRBV9 and TRBJ2-3, with 9 bases fitting TRBD1. The ends lost 3 bases at V and 3 bases at J; junction bases unmatched: 11. This CDR3 has 17 amino acids. Germline V gene sequence: CDR1 SGDLS, CDR2 YYNGEE. CDR3 residues: CASSAGQGRVRTDTQYF. The CDR3 DNA reads TGTGCCAGCAGCGCGGGACAGGGAAGGGTCAGGACAGATACGCAGTATTTT.

This clone was counted a few times. The chain combines TRBV11-2 with TRBJ2-7, with 7 bases that match TRBD2. After removal of 3 bases from V and 0 bases from J, the junction contained 2 bases not matched to a gene. The CDR3 contains 14 residues. Germline V gene lookup returns CDR1 SGHAT and CDR2 FQNNGV. This CDR3 is CASSFRDYSYEQYF. CDR3 sequence (DNA): TGTGCCAGCAGCTTCCGGGACTACTCCTACGAGCAGTACTTC.

J is TRBJ2-3 and V is TRBV7-2, with D maybe TRBD2 (5 bases). The CDR3 is made up of 15 amino acids. Germline loops: CDR1 SGHTA, CDR2 FQGNSA. V lost 5 bases and J 2 bases, leaving 14 bases between the germline ends. CDR3 loop: CASSGLGVNTDTQYF. The CDR3 region has the DNA TGTGCCAGCAGCGGCCTGGGAGTCAACACAGATACGCAGTATTTT.

The gene calls are TRBV28 and TRBJ1-2; unclear D gene. Per germline, CDR1 MDHEN and CDR2 SYDVKM. V gave up 4 bases and J gave up 5 bases, with 5 bases separating them. The CDR3 loop spans 11 amino acids. The CDR3 region has the DNA TGTGCCAGCAGTTACCAATATGGCTACACCTTC. It encodes CASSYQYGYTF.

This clone occurred once. The CDR3 loop is CASSIRGFYGYTF. The CDR3 coding sequence is TGTGCCAGCAGTATCCGGGGCTTCTATGGCTACACCTTC. The chain couples TRBV5-8 to TRBJ1-2; tentative D call: TRBD1 (5 bases). CDR3 length: 13 residues. Germline values: CDR1 SGHTS, CDR2 YDEGEE. V dropped 5 bases and J dropped 4 bases, with 12 bases sitting between them.

CDR3 in amino acids: CASSLGQGGTGELFF. DNA of the CDR3: TGTGCCAGCAGCCTAGGACAGGGGGGCACCGGGGAGCTGTTTTTT. The chain couples TRBV4-2 to TRBJ2-2; 10 positions agree with TRBD1. Unmatched junction bases numbered 3, after V lost 4 bases and J lost 4 bases. This CDR3 comprises 15 residues. CDR1 and CDR2 (germline): LGHNA, YNFKEQ.

This CDR3 is CASSLVGGLSQPQHF. In DNA, the CDR3 is TGCGCCAGCAGCTTGGTGGGAGGGCTTAGTCAGCCCCAGCATTTT. J is TRBJ1-5 and V is TRBV5-1; D is uncertain. The CDR3 contains 15 residues. V was pared by 0 bases and J by 6 bases, with 13 bases between. The germline gives CDR1 SGHRS, CDR2 YFSETQ.

In regard to this clone: The sample holds other DNA sequences that translate to the same CDR3. The J gene is TRBJ2-1, the V gene TRBV28; 15 bases agree with TRBD2. The ends lost 6 bases at V and 0 bases at J; junction bases unmatched: 6. Germline CDR1 is MDHEN and CDR2 is SYDVKM. This CDR3 region has 18 residues. The chain's CDR3 is CASSTGTSGGSSYNEQFF. The DNA of the CDR3 is TGTGCCAGCAGCACCGGGACTAGCGGGGGGAGCTCCTACAATGAGCAGTTCTTC.

Many counts were recorded for this clone. V usage is TRBV28 and J usage is TRBJ2-7; no definite D call. Germline V gives CDR1 MDHEN, CDR2 SYDVKM. The V end lost 6 bases, the J end lost 1 base, and 13 bases lay between the germline ends. This CDR3 is built from 14 residues. The CDR3 loop reads CASSPVTVSYEQYF. DNA of the CDR3: TGTGCCAGCAGCCCCGTTACCGTTTCCTACGAGCAGTACTTC.

Concerning this clone itself: This CDR3 is also generated by other DNA sequences in the sample. V gene TRBV7-2 combines with J gene TRBJ1-1; D remains ambiguous. The CDR3 is 13 residues long. The germline gives CDR1 SGHTA, CDR2 FQGNSA. Trimming removed 4 bases at V and 1 base at J, with 7 bases between. The CDR3 sequence: CASSSQSNTEAFF. In DNA, the CDR3 is TGTGCCAGCAGCTCTCAATCGAACACTGAAGCTTTCTTT.